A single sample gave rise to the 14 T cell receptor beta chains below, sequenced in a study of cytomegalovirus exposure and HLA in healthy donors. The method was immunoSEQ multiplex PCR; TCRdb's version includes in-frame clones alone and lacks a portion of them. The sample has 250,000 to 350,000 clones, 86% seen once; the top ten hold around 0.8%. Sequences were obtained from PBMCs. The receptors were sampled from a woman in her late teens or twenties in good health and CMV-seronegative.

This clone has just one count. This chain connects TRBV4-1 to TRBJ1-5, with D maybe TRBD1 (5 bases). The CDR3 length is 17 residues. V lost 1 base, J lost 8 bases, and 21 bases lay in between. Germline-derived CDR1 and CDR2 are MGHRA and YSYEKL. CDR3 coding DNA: TGCGCCAGCAGCCAAGGGAGGGGCAGGGCGCTTGGGGAGCCCCAGCATTTT. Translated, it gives CASSQGRGRALGEPQHF.

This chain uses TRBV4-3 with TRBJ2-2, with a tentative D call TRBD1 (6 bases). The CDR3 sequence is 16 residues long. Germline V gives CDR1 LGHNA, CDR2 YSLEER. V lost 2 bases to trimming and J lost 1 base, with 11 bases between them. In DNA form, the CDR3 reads TGCGCCAGCAGCCAACATTACAGGGAGAACACCGGGGAGCTGTTTTTT. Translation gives CASSQHYRENTGELFF.

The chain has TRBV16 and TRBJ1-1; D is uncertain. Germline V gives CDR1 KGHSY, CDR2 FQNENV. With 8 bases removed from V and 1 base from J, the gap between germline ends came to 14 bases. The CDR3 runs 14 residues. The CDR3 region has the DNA TGTGCCAGCGGTCCCACCAGGCAGAACACTGAAGCTTTCTTT. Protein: CASGPTRQNTEAFF.

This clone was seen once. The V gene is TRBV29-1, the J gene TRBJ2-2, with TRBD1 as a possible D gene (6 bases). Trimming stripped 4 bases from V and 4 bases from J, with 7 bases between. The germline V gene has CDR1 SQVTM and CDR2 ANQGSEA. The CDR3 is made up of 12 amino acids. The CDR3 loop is CSVGGGTGELFF. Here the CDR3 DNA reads TGCAGCGTTGGAGGGGGCACCGGGGAGCTGTTTTTT.

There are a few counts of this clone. The CDR3 region is CSAALGYEQYF. As DNA, the CDR3 is TGCAGTGCTGCACTAGGCTACGAGCAGTACTTC. V is TRBV20-1 and J is TRBJ2-7; possible D gene TRBD2, 5 bases. Trimming removed 5 bases from V and 3 bases from J, with 8 bases in between. Looked up from germline, CDR1 is DFQATT and CDR2 is SNEGSKA (reference sequence). The CDR3 contains 11 residues.

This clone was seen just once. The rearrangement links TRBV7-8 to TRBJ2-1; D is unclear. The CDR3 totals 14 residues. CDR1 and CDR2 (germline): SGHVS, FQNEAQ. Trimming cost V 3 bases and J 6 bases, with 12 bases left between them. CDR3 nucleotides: TGTGCCAGCAGCTTTGGCATTATCCCCAATGAGCAGTTCTTC. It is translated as CASSFGIIPNEQFF.

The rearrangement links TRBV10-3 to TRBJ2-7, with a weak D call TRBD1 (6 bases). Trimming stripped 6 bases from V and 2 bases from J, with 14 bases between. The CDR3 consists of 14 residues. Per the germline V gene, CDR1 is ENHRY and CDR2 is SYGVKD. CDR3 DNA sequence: TGTGCCATCAGCCGGGACACAGCTACCTACGAGCAGTACTTC. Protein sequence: CAISRDTATYEQYF.

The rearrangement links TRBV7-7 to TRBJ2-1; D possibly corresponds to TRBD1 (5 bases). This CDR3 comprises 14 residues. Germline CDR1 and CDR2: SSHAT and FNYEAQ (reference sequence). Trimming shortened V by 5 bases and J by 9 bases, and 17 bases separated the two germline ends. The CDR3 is CASSRNIGEREQFF. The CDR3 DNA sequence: TGTGCCAGCAGCCGAAATATAGGGGAACGTGAGCAGTTCTTC.

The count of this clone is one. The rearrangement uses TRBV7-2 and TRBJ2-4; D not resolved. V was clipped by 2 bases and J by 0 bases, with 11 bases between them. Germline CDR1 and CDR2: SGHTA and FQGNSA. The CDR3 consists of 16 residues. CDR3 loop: CASSLLGRRAKNIQYF. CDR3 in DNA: TGTGCCAGCAGCTTATTGGGCAGAAGAGCCAAAAACATTCAGTACTTC.

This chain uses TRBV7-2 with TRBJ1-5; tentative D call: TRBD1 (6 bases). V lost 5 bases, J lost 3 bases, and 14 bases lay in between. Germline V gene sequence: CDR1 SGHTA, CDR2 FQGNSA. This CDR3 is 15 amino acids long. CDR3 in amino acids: CASSRRQEINQPQHF. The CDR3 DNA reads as TGTGCCAGCAGCCGACGACAGGAAATCAATCAGCCCCAGCATTTT.

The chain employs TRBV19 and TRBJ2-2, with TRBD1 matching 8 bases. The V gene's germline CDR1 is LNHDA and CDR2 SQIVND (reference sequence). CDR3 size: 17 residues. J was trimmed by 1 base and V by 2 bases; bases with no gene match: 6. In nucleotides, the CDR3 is TGTGCCAGTAGTATAAACAGGGGGTCTTTGAACACCGGGGAGCTGTTTTTT. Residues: CASSINRGSLNTGELFF.

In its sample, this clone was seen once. The CDR3 here is CASRQGHSNTEAFF. DNA of the CDR3: TGTGCCAGCAGACAGGGACACTCCAACACTGAAGCTTTCTTT. The genes are TRBV2 and TRBJ1-1, with TRBD1 as a possible D gene (6 bases). The CDR3 sequence is 14 residues long. The V gene's germline CDR1 is SNHLY and CDR2 FYNNEI. V lost 6 bases and J 2 bases, leaving 13 bases between the germline ends.

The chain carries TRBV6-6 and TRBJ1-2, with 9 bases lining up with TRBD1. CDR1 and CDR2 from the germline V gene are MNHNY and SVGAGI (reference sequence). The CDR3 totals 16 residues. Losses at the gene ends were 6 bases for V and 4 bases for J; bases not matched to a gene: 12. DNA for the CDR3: TGTGCCAGCAGCTTCGACAGGGGGAATCCCTCCTATGGCTACACCTTC. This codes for CASSFDRGNPSYGYTF.

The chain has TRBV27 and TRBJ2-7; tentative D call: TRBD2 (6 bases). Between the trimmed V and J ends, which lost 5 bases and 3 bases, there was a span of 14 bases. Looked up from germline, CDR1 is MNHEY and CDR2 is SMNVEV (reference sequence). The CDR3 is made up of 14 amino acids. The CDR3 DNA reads TGTGCCAGCAGTGGGCGGCGGAGGGGCTACGAGCAGTACTTC. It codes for CASSGRRRGYEQYF.